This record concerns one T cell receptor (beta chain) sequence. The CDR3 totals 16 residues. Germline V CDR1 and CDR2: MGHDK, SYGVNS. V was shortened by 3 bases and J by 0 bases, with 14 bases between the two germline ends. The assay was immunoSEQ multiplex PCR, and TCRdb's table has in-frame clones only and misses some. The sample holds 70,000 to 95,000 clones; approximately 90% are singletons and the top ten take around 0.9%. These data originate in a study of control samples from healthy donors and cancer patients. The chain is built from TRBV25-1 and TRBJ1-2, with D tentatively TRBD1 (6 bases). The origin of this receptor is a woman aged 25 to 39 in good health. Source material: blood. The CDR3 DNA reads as TGTGCCAGCAGTGATCCCGGGGGGGCAGCTAACTATGGCTACACCTTC. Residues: CASSDPGGAANYGYTF.